The next 28 T cell receptor beta chains were all read from a single sample in a study of cytotoxic CD8 clonotypes in ibrutinib-treated CLL. Assay: immunoSEQ multiplex PCR; the TCRdb copy retains only in-frame clones and omits some. Among 250,000 or so clones listed, roughly 74% were seen once. The material sequenced was PBMCs, taken after 24 months of ibrutinib treatment. Receptor source: a human donor with chronic lymphocytic leukemia.

The genes are TRBV7-2 and TRBJ2-2; 8 nucleotides align to TRBD1. J gave up 2 bases and V 7 bases, and 9 bases lay outside the gene matches. The CDR3 loop spans 16 amino acids. In germline, CDR1 is SGHTA, CDR2 FQGNSA. CDR3 region: CASTLAGGRNTGELFF. The CDR3 DNA sequence: TGTGCCAGCACCCTAGCAGGGGGCCGTAACACCGGGGAGCTGTTTTTT.

The chain carries TRBV15 and TRBJ2-2, with D unclear. V lost 2 bases to trimming and J lost 3 bases, with 7 bases between them. Germline V gene sequence: CDR1 LNHNV, CDR2 YYDKDF (reference sequence). There are 14 residues in the CDR3. CDR3 protein: CATSRPGHTGELFF. The CDR3 DNA reads as TGTGCCACCAGCAGACCTGGGCACACCGGGGAGCTGTTTTTT.

This chain uses TRBV29-1 with TRBJ1-2; 8 bases map to TRBD1. The junction had 17 bases not matched to a gene; V was cut back by 3 bases and J by 5 bases. This CDR3 spans 17 amino acids. Germline lookup yields CDR1 SQVTM and CDR2 ANQGSEA. The CDR3 region has the DNA TGCAGCGTTGACCCCGGACAGGGTGGAAGTGATGCTTATGGCTACACCTTC. As protein: CSVDPGQGGSDAYGYTF.

CDR3 residues: CASSPGTQNTEAFF. CDR3 DNA sequence: TGTGCCAGCAGTCCGGGGACGCAGAACACTGAAGCTTTCTTT. The chain uses TRBV13 and TRBJ1-1; D is possibly TRBD1 (5 bases). Trimming cost V 6 bases and J 1 base, with 12 bases left between them. The CDR3 is 14 amino acids. Per the germline V gene, CDR1 is PRHDT and CDR2 is FYEKMQ (reference sequence).

The CDR3 nucleotides read TGTGCCAGCAGCATTTCCGGGGCCTACGAGCAGTACTTC. Translated: CASSISGAYEQYF. The V call is TRBV11-3, the J call TRBJ2-7; perhaps TRBD2 as D (5 bases). The CDR3 extends over 13 amino acids. Germline CDR1 reads SGHNT; CDR2 reads YENEEA. V lost 5 bases to trimming and J lost 2 bases, with 10 bases between them.

This clone was observed a few times. J is TRBJ2-7 and V is TRBV7-6; no clear D. The length of the CDR3 is 13 residues. The V gene lost 1 base and the J gene lost 2 bases, with 6 bases spanning the gap. Germline V gene lookup returns CDR1 SGHVS and CDR2 FNYEAQ. In nucleotides, the CDR3 is TGTGCCAGCAGCTTAGGCGCCACCTACGAGCAGTACTTC. Translating gives CASSLGATYEQYF.

This clone has a handful of counts. CDR3: CASSGGLANIGEETQYF. The CDR3 bases are TGCGCCAGCAGCGGGGGACTAGCGAACATCGGTGAAGAGACCCAGTACTTC. V and J are TRBV5-1 and TRBJ2-5; the match to TRBD2 covers 10 bases. This CDR3 has 17 residues. From germline, CDR1 is SGHRS and CDR2 YFSETQ. Trimming took 4 bases from V and 3 from J; bases not matched to a gene: 12.

The genes are TRBV7-3 and TRBJ2-3; TRBD1 matches 7 bases. The CDR3 extends over 16 amino acids. Trimming took 1 base from V and 2 from J; bases not matched to a gene: 6. Germline CDR1 and CDR2: SGHTA and FQGTGA. CDR3 sequence (DNA): TGTGCCAGCAGCTTAAGGTCAGGGGGAGACACAGATACGCAGTATTTT. It yields the protein CASSLRSGGDTDTQYF.

This sequence joins TRBV7-2 and TRBJ2-5; D is undetermined. This CDR3 spans 14 amino acids. Trimming removed 3 bases from V and 2 bases from J, with 10 bases in between. From germline, CDR1 is SGHTA and CDR2 FQGNSA. CDR3: CASSFWTYQETQYF. CDR3 bases: TGTGCCAGCAGCTTCTGGACCTATCAAGAGACCCAGTACTTC.

V and J are TRBV2 and TRBJ1-4; no clear D gene. Trimming took off 6 bases at V and 3 bases at J, with 8 bases between the two ends. CDR3 length equals 13 residues. The germline V gene encodes CDR1 SNHLY and CDR2 FYNNEI. CDR3 sequence reads: CASRVGANEKLFF. The CDR3 coding sequence is TGTGCCAGCAGAGTAGGTGCTAATGAAAAACTGTTTTTT. Full variable domain (missing parts from reference TRBV2 and TRBJ1-4): EPEVTQTPSHQVTQMGQEVILRCVPISNHLYFYWYRQILGQKVEFLVSFYNNEISEKSEIFDDQFSVERPDGSNFTLKIRSTKLEDSAMYFCASRVGANEKLFFGSGTQLSVL.

CDR3 in DNA: TGTGCCAGCAGTGGGAACAGGGGACGGGGTCTTTCCCACGAGCAGTACTTC. This sequence encodes CASSGNRGRGLSHEQYF. The rearrangement links TRBV27 to TRBJ2-7; 7 bases line up with TRBD1. Germline CDR1 and CDR2: MNHEY and SMNVEV (reference sequence). The CDR3 contains 17 residues. V trimming: 5 bases; J trimming: 5 bases; junction bases outside the gene matches: 18.

The chain is built from TRBV9 and TRBJ2-7; TRBD1 agrees at 8 bases. The V and J ends lost 0 bases and 5 bases, in that order; junction bases with no gene match: 4. CDR3 length equals 14 residues. CDR1 is SGDLS, CDR2 YYNGEE, per germline. CDR3 nucleotide sequence: TGTGCCAGCAGCGTAGACAGGGGGAACCACGAGCAGTACTTC. Translated, it gives CASSVDRGNHEQYF.

The sample holds one count of this clone. The genes are TRBV27 and TRBJ2-6; the D gene is possibly TRBD1 (5 bases). Germline V lookup: CDR1 MNHEY, CDR2 SMNVEV (reference sequence). CDR3 length: 17 amino acids. Trimming stripped 8 bases from V and 0 bases from J, with 17 bases between. CDR3 coding DNA: TGTGCCAGCCGGGTGGACACCACGACCTCTGGGGCCAACGTCCTGACTTTC. This translates into CASRVDTTTSGANVLTF.

V usage is TRBV30 and J usage is TRBJ1-5; D may be TRBD1 (5 bases). Trimming took off 3 bases at V and 5 bases at J, with 17 bases between the two ends. Germline CDR1 reads GTSNPN; CDR2 reads SVGIG (reference sequence). This CDR3 comprises 15 residues. The CDR3: CAWSGQFLGDQPQHF. The CDR3, as DNA: TGTGCCTGGAGCGGACAATTCCTGGGTGATCAGCCCCAGCATTTT.

This clone was seen only a few times. The rearrangement uses TRBV28 and TRBJ1-1; D call uncertain. The CDR3 runs 14 residues. Trimming took 3 bases from V and 0 from J, leaving 8 bases between them. Germline CDR1 is MDHEN and CDR2 is SYDVKM. CDR3 loop: CASSFRNLNTEAFF. DNA for the CDR3: TGTGCCAGCAGTTTTCGCAACCTGAACACTGAAGCTTTCTTT.

V gene TRBV5-1 combines with J gene TRBJ2-3; 7 nucleotides agree with TRBD2. Trimming removed 10 bases from V and 2 bases from J; junction bases left unmatched: 10. The CDR3 is 14 residues long. Germline CDR1 is SGHRS and CDR2 is YFSETQ. The CDR3 DNA follows: TGCGCCTCTCGGGGCGGGAGACCCACAGATACGCAGTATTTT. Protein product: CASRGGRPTDTQYF.

The chain combines TRBV7-8 with TRBJ2-7; D not certain. Trimming left V 1 base short and J 0 bases short, with 10 bases between. Germline-derived CDR1 and CDR2 are SGHVS and FQNEAQ. The length of the CDR3 is 15 residues. The DNA for the CDR3 is TGTGCCAGCAGCTTAGGTCTCGACTTCTCCTACGAGCAGTACTTC. It is translated as CASSLGLDFSYEQYF.

This clone was seen a handful of times. This CDR3 is CASSTDRGEQYF. DNA of the CDR3: TGTGCCAGCAGCACTGACAGGGGAGAGCAGTACTTC. V and J are TRBV7-6 and TRBJ2-7; TRBD1 aligns across 8 bases. V dropped 5 bases and J dropped 7; count of bases not matched to a gene: 4. This CDR3 is 12 amino acids long. Germline CDR1 is SGHVS and CDR2 is FNYEAQ.

V and J are TRBV5-4 and TRBJ2-7, with 12 bases identical to TRBD2. V dropped 7 bases and J dropped 2; count of bases not matched to a gene: 10. The CDR3 has 16 amino acids. Germline CDR1 is SGHNT and CDR2 is YYREEE (reference sequence). The CDR3 DNA follows: TGTGCCAGCTACCCTAGCGGGAGGGCCACGGCCTACGAGCAGTACTTC. Its translation: CASYPSGRATAYEQYF.

This clone was observed a handful of times. The chain links TRBV18 to TRBJ1-4; TRBD1 agrees at 8 bases. The CDR3 is made up of 14 amino acids. Germline loops: CDR1 KGHSH, CDR2 LQKENI. V lost 2 bases and J lost 6; bases outside the gene matches: 2. The DNA for the CDR3 is TGTGCCAGCTCACCAGTGACAGGGGATGAAAAACTGTTTTTT. Its protein product is CASSPVTGDEKLFF.

This clone was observed a handful of times. The chain has TRBV5-1 and TRBJ2-7; 7 nucleotides align to TRBD2. The V gene's germline CDR1 is SGHRS and CDR2 YFSETQ. V was clipped by 3 bases and J by 6 bases; unmatched bases: 9. The CDR3 sequence is 14 residues long. CDR3: CASSYDSASGEQYF. The CDR3 DNA reads as TGCGCCAGCAGCTATGACAGTGCTAGCGGCGAGCAGTACTTC.

The chain uses TRBV12-5 and TRBJ1-1; 9 bases are shared with TRBD1. The V segment lost 5 bases and the J segment 4 bases; nucleotides outside the gene matches: 14. This CDR3 comprises 17 residues. Looked up from germline, CDR1 is LGHNT and CDR2 is FRNRAP. Here the CDR3 DNA reads TGTGCTAGTGGTCCAGGACAGGGGCCTCACCGGGGCACTGAAGCTTTCTTT. It is translated as CASGPGQGPHRGTEAFF.

This clone was observed a handful of times. V gene TRBV5-8 combines with J gene TRBJ1-2; D unclear. This CDR3 is 14 amino acids long. Looked up from germline, CDR1 is SGHTS and CDR2 is YDEGEE. The V gene lost 0 bases and the J gene lost 2 bases, with 8 bases spanning the gap. CDR3 in amino acids: CASSLGATNYGYTF. The CDR3, as DNA: TGTGCCAGCAGCTTGGGGGCTACCAACTATGGCTACACCTTC.

This chain links TRBV28 with TRBJ1-5; D unresolved. CDR1 MDHEN and CDR2 SYDVKM come from the germline V gene. CDR3 length: 14 residues. Between the trimmed V and J ends, which lost 7 bases and 5 bases, there was a span of 15 bases. The CDR3 reads CASKAAGDHQPQHF. For the CDR3, the DNA is TGTGCCAGCAAGGCAGCCGGAGATCATCAGCCCCAGCATTTT.

V gene TRBV5-1 combines with J gene TRBJ2-1; 12 positions agree with TRBD2. Germline CDR1 SGHRS, CDR2 YFSETQ. This CDR3 spans 16 amino acids. Trimming removed 4 bases from V and 0 bases from J; junction bases left unmatched: 2. CDR3 coding DNA: TGCGCCAGCAGCGTGACTAGCGGGAGCTCCTACAATGAGCAGTTCTTC. It yields the protein CASSVTSGSSYNEQFF.

The chain links TRBV4-2 to TRBJ2-7; possible D gene TRBD2, 6 bases. Trimming pared 0 bases from V and 3 bases from J, leaving 9 bases between. The CDR3 is made up of 14 amino acids. Germline V CDR1 and CDR2: LGHNA, YNFKEQ. CDR3: CASSQDGGDYEQYF. For the CDR3, the DNA is TGTGCCAGCAGCCAAGACGGCGGGGACTACGAGCAGTACTTC.

This chain connects TRBV15 to TRBJ1-4; TRBD1 is a possible D gene (6 bases). Germline V lookup: CDR1 LNHNV, CDR2 YYDKDF (reference sequence). This CDR3 has 14 residues. Trimming stripped 8 bases from V and 8 bases from J, with 18 bases between. The CDR3 loop is CATGGGSEREKLFF. CDR3 nucleotides: TGTGCCACCGGAGGGGGTTCCGAGCGGGAAAAACTGTTTTTT. Full variable domain (rest looked up from reference TRBV15 and TRBJ1-4): DAMVIQNPRYQVTQFGKPVTLSCSQTLNHNVMYWYQQKSSQAPKLLFHYYDKDFNNEADTPDNFQSRRPNTSFCFLDIRSPGLGDTAMYLCATGGGSEREKLFFGSGTQLSVL.

The V gene is TRBV20-1, the J gene TRBJ2-7, with D possibly matching TRBD2 (6 bases). Germline-derived CDR1 and CDR2 are DFQATT and SNEGSKA (reference sequence). Trimming removed 5 bases at V and 7 bases at J, with 9 bases between. This CDR3 contains 10 residues. DNA for the CDR3: TGCAGTGCTCCCGGGGGTGAGCAGTACTTC. As protein: CSAPGGEQYF.